These 2 T cell receptor beta chains share one sample of origin, sequenced in a study of T cell responses to AZD1222 COVID-19 vaccine. Sequencing used immunoSEQ multiplex PCR; TCRdb keeps in-frame clones, though not all of them. The sample consists of 100,000 to 150,000 clones, 90% of them appearing once. The sequencing here drew on peripheral blood, taken on day 0 of AZD1222 vaccination. The receptors were sampled from an adult in good health.

The V and J genes are TRBV19 and TRBJ2-7; D remains unclear. CDR3 length equals 13 residues. CDR1 is LNHDA and CDR2 is SQIVND in the germline V gene (reference sequence). Trimming removed 5 bases at V and 4 bases at J, with 12 bases between. CDR3 residues: CASSLRTDYEQYF. The CDR3 bases are TGTGCCAGTAGTTTGAGGACGGATTACGAGCAGTACTTC.

This clone was observed a handful of times. As DNA, the CDR3 is TGTGCCAGCAGGCCCACACAGGTCACCGGGGAGCTGTTTTTT. Its protein product is CASRPTQVTGELFF. This chain links TRBV5-4 with TRBJ2-2; perhaps TRBD1 as D (5 bases). Germline V gives CDR1 SGHNT, CDR2 YYREEE (reference sequence). This CDR3 is 14 amino acids long. Trimming left V 5 bases short and J 4 bases short, with 12 bases between.